This T cell receptor (beta chain) is drawn from a study of tissue T cells after allogeneic stem cell transplantation. Notes on the study in general: Across patients, clones rarely overlapped, yet motif clusters were shared tissue-specifically. Anatomically similar tissues had similar TCR repertoires within each patient.

Time point noted: mouse harvest day 7 after allogeneic transplant. Each mouse received 10^7 T-cell-depleted marrow cells plus 10^6 splenic CD5+ T cells by tail vein. Method: immunoSEQ multiplex PCR; TCRdb's copy keeps in-frame clones and lacks some. The data contain 6,500 to 8,000 clones, approximately 55% of them singletons. V gave up 5 bases and J gave up 0 bases, with 8 bases separating them. CDR3 length: 14 amino acids. Germline-derived CDR1 and CDR2 are SNHLY and FYNGKV (reference sequence). This clone appeared a few times. Its specificity is not known. Gene names follow the mouse nomenclature. The read is 1 residue too short to cover the CDR3 end, so that end is filled in from the germline J gene.

This TCR came from a female BALB/c mouse given C57BL/6 T cells with graft-versus-host disease after an allogeneic hematopoietic cell transplant. Sequenced: gut tissue. The rearrangement joins TRBV3 to TRBJ1-3; D is perhaps TRBD1 (6 bases). The sequenced part of the CDR3 DNA is TGTGCCAGCAGCCGGGACAATTCTGGAAATACGCTCTAT. Translated: CASSRDNSGNTLY. The complete CDR3 reads CASSRDNSGNTLYF.